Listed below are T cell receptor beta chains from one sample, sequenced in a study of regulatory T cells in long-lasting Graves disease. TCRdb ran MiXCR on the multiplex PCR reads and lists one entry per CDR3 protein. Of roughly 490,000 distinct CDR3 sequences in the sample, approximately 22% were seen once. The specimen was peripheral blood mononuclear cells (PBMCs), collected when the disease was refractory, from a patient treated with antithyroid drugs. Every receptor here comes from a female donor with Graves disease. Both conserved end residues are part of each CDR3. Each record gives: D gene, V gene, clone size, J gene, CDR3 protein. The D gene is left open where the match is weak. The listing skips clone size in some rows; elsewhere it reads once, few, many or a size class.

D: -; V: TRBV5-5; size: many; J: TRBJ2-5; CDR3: CASSFSDETQYF
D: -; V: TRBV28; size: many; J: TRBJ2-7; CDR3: CASSPKNRERTYEQYF
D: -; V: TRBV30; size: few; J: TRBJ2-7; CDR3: CAWSVAGGLGEQYF
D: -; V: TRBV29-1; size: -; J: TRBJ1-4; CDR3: CSVELGPNEKLFF
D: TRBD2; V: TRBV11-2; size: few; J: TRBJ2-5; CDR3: CASSLGLAGDQETQYF
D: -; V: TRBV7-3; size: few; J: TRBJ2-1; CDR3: CASSGGHYNEQFF
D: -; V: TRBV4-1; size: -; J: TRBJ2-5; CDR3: CASSQEASTQETQYF
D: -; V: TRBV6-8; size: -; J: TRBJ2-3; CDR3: CASSYSRSDTQYF
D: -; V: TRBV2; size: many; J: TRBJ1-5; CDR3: CASSHNQPQHF
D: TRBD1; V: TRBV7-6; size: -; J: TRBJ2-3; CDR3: CASSLGTGKDTQYF
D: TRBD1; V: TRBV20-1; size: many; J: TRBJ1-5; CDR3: CSAYLTGTNQPQHF
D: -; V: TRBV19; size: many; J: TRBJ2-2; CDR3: CASSIRGSDTGELFF
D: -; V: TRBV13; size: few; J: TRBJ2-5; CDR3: CASSLGGRLEAQYF
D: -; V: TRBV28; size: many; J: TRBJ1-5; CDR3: CASSPGLGLDQPQHF
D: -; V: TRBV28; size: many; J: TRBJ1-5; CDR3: CASSLSWGGGNQPQHF
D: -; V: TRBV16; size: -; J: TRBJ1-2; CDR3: CASSQLGAGNYGYTF
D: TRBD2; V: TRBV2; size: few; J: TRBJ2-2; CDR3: CASSTTSGSTGELFF
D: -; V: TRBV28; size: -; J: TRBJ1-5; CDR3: CASSPRGRDNQPQHF
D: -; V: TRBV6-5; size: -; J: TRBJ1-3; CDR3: CASSFQSPDSGNTIYF
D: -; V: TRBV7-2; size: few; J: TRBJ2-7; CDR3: CASSALTRDHEQYF
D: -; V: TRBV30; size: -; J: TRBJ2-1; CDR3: CAWRQSGYPWNEQFF
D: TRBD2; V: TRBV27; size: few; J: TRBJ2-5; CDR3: CASTSRLAGGLVTQYF
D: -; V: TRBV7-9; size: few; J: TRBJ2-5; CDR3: CAGRRQGKETQYF
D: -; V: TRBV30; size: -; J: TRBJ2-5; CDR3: CAWSRLGLETQYF
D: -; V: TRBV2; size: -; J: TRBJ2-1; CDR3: CASNRQDNEQFF
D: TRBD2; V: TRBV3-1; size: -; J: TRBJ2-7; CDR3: CATSSGISYEQYF
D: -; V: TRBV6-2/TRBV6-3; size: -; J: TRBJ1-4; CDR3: CASSAGKDREKLFF
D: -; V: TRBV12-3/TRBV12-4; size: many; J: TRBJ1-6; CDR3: CASTSGPGSPLHF
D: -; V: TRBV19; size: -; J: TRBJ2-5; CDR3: CASSIAFTGLGKETQYF
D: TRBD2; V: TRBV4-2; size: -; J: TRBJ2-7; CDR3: CASSQDEIGGGYEQYF
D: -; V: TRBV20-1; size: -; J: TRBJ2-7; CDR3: CSGRAESSYEQYF
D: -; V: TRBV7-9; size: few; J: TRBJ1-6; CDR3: CASSEGQGGSPLHF
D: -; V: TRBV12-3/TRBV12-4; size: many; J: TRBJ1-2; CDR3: CASVRYYNYGYTF
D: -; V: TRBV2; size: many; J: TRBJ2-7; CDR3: CASRGFRAESYEQYF
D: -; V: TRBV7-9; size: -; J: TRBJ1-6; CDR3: CASSPLRQERSSYNSPLHF
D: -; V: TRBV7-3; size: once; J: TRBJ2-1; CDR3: CASSLTPDNEQFF
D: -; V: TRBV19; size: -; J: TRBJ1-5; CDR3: CASRSAGGDGQPQHF
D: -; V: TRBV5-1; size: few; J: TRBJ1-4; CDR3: CASSQGRFDEKLFF
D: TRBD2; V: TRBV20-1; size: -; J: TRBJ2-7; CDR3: CSAWKLAGSVEQYF
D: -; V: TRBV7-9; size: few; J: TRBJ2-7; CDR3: CASSLPDPTYEQYF
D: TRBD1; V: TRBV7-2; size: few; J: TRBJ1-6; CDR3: CASRKTGTGVNNSPLHF
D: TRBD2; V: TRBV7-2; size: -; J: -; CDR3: CASSLEGLPYNEQFF
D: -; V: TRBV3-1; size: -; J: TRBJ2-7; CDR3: CASSHPGPSDEQYF
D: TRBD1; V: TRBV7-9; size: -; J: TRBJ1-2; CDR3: CASSLATRQGASGYTF
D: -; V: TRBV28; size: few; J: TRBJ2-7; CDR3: CASSLISSGSGPYEQYF
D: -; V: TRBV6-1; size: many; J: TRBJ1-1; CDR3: CASSREGLEAFF
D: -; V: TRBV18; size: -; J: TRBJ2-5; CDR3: CASSIAAGQETQYF
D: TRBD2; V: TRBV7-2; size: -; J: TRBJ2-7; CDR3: CASSRASGTSSYEQYF
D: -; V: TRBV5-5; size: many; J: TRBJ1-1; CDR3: CASSMENTEAFF
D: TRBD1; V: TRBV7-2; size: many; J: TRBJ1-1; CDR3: CASSQDRGTEAFF
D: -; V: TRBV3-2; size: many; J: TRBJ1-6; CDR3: CASSRPSTVHSPLHF
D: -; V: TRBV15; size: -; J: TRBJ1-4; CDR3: CATSRGAGEEKLFF
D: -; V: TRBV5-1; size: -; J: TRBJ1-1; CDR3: CASSYRMDTEAFF
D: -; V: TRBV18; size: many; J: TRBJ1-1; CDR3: CASSPGRSSEAFF